Below, 29 T cell receptor beta chains from the same sample are listed, as sequenced in a study of vaccination and CD4 T cells after COVID-19. These receptors have no known antigen. CD4+ T cells that had been cultured provided DNA sequenced with the Oncomine TCR Beta short-read assay. One entry per CDR3 protein results from TCRdb running MiXCR on the PCR reads. The data show roughly 13,000 distinct CDR3 sequences, 60% to 70% seen once. Treatment here: approximately nine-day PBMC culture with coronavirus spike peptide pools or control peptides (ViraFEST assay). Sequenced sample: CD4+ T cells from blood, cultured in vitro. These receptors were taken from a human donor who had recovered from COVID-19.

The chain combines TRBV15 with TRBJ1-4; D uncertain. Trimming stripped 2 bases from V and 3 bases from J, with 7 bases between. This CDR3 is 14 amino acids long. Germline CDR1 is LNHNV and CDR2 is YYDKDF (reference sequence). The CDR3 sequence: CATSRSGSNEKLFF. The CDR3 region has the DNA TGTGCCACCAGCAGATCGGGGTCTAATGAAAAACTGTTTTTT.

The chain is built from TRBV5-4 and TRBJ2-3, with 10 bases lining up with TRBD1. The germline V gene has CDR1 SGHNT and CDR2 YYREEE (reference sequence). V lost 3 bases to trimming and J lost 2 bases; unmatched junction nucleotides: 6. The CDR3 length is 16 residues. In nucleotides, the CDR3 is TGTGCCAGCAGCTCGGGACAGGGGACCTCCACAGATACGCAGTATTTT. Its translation: CASSSGQGTSTDTQYF.

The V and J genes are TRBV28 and TRBJ2-2; 10 nucleotides agree with TRBD1. The CDR3 has 16 amino acids. Germline values: CDR1 MDHEN, CDR2 SYDVKM. The V segment lost 2 bases and the J segment 6 bases; nucleotides outside the gene matches: 6. The CDR3 protein is CASSLVFGQGAGELFF. Written as DNA, the CDR3 is TGTGCCAGCAGTTTAGTATTTGGACAGGGGGCCGGGGAGCTGTTTTTT.

This clonotype was observed a few times. This chain joins TRBV6-1 and TRBJ1-1; D not certain. The V gene lost 3 bases and the J gene lost 1 base, with 6 bases spanning the gap. The CDR3 totals 13 residues. Germline V gives CDR1 MNHNS, CDR2 SASEGT. In DNA form, the CDR3 reads TGTGCCAGCAGTGATCGACAGAACACTGAAGCTTTCTTT. Protein: CASSDRQNTEAFF.

The chain recombines TRBV12-5 with TRBJ1-1; D possibly corresponds to TRBD1 (6 bases). Germline V lookup: CDR1 LGHNT, CDR2 FRNRAP. V dropped 5 bases and J dropped 4 bases, with 11 bases sitting between them. The CDR3 sequence is 13 residues long. The CDR3 reads CASGIDRFTEAFF. The CDR3 DNA reads TGTGCTAGTGGTATCGACAGGTTCACTGAAGCTTTCTTT.

The chain uses TRBV2 and TRBJ2-1; D perhaps matches TRBD2 (5 bases). Germline V lookup: CDR1 SNHLY, CDR2 FYNNEI. The CDR3 is made up of 13 amino acids. The germline V and J ends were trimmed by 2 bases and 9 bases, with 11 bases remaining between them. The CDR3 region is CASSERLASEQFF. In DNA form, the CDR3 reads TGTGCCAGCAGTGAACGGTTAGCGTCTGAGCAGTTCTTC.

This clonotype was observed a handful of times. The chain recombines TRBV20-1 with TRBJ1-5; 7 bases are a match to TRBD1. Germline V gene data show CDR1 as DFQATT and CDR2 as SNEGSKA (reference sequence). J was trimmed by 4 bases and V by 5 bases; bases with no gene match: 5. CDR3 length: 13 residues. The CDR3 region is CSALTGINQPQHF. CDR3 DNA: TGCAGTGCTTTGACAGGGATTAATCAGCCCCAGCATTTT.

The gene calls are TRBV28 and TRBJ1-5; D gene unclear. Germline V lookup: CDR1 MDHEN, CDR2 SYDVKM. This CDR3 is built from 11 residues. This CDR3 is CATDPNQPQHF. Written as DNA, the CDR3 is TGTGCAACAGACCCGAATCAGCCCCAGCATTTT.

This chain connects TRBV6-2 or TRBV6-3 to TRBJ1-4, with 10 bases identical to TRBD1. Germline trimming cut 5 bases from V and 2 bases from J; bases unmatched to any gene: 5. This CDR3 is built from 16 residues. Germline loops: CDR1 MNHEY, CDR2 SVGEGT. In nucleotides, the CDR3 is TGTGCCAGCAGTCCGGGACAGGGGACGACTAATGAAAAACTGTTTTTT. Translation gives CASSPGQGTTNEKLFF.

This clonotype has just one count. V usage is TRBV6-1 and J usage is TRBJ2-7, with a weak D call TRBD1 (5 bases). Trimming took off 4 bases at V and 3 bases at J, with 7 bases between the two ends. The germline V gene has CDR1 MNHNS and CDR2 SASEGT. CDR3 size: 12 residues. The DNA of the CDR3 is TGTGCCAGCAGTGTCACAGGCTACGAGCAGTACTTC. Residues: CASSVTGYEQYF.

V usage is TRBV21-1 and J usage is TRBJ2-1. TRBV21-1 corresponds to a pseudogene. This CDR3 has 16 amino acids. The DNA for the CDR3 is TGTGCCAGCAGCAAATGGGGAACAGTCTCCTACAATGAGCAGTTCTTC. This encodes CASSKWGTVSYNEQFF.

This clonotype was recorded once. The chain uses TRBV15 and TRBJ2-5; unclear D gene. CDR1 and CDR2 (germline): LNHNV, YYDKDF (reference sequence). Trimming removed 6 bases from V and 1 base from J, with 6 bases in between. The CDR3 consists of 12 residues. The CDR3 is CATRGSQETQYF. CDR3 sequence (DNA): TGTGCCACCAGGGGCAGCCAAGAGACCCAGTACTTC.

The rearrangement joins TRBV18 to TRBJ1-2, with a tentative D call TRBD1 (6 bases). Germline loops: CDR1 KGHSH, CDR2 LQKENI. This CDR3 is built from 14 residues. V was pared by 7 bases and J by 8 bases, with 20 bases between. The CDR3 is CASLRTAPQEGYTF. CDR3 coding DNA: TGTGCCAGCTTACGGACAGCCCCGCAAGAGGGCTACACCTTC.

This chain joins TRBV19 and TRBJ2-7, with D perhaps matching TRBD1 (6 bases). V was pared by 6 bases and J by 1 base, with 19 bases between. The germline gives CDR1 LNHDA, CDR2 SQIVND (reference sequence). The CDR3 loop spans 16 amino acids. The CDR3 bases are TGTGCCAGTAGCCAGGGGCACCTTCCTTATTCCTACGAGCAGTACTTC. Translated, it gives CASSQGHLPYSYEQYF. Looking up the rest from reference TRBV19 and TRBJ2-7 gives the full variable domain: DGGITQSPKYLFRKEGQNVTLSCEQNLNHDAMYWYRQDPGQGLRLIYYSQIVNDFQKGDIAEGYSVSREKKESFPLTVTSAQKNPTAFYLCASSQGHLPYSYEQYFGPGTRLTVT.

The DNA of the CDR3 is TGTGCCAGCAGCCCTGGGGTGAACACTGAAGCTTTCTTT. Protein product: CASSPGVNTEAFF. V and J are TRBV11-3 and TRBJ1-1; D remains unclear. Germline-derived CDR1 and CDR2 are SGHNT and YENEEA. The CDR3 runs 13 residues. V lost 5 bases, J lost 0 bases, and 7 bases lay in between. The complete variable domain, with remaining parts taken from reference TRBV11-3 and TRBJ1-1, reads EAGVVQSPRYKIIEKKQPVAFWCNPISGHNTLYWYLQNLGQGPELLIRYENEEAVDDSQLPKDRFSAERLKGVDSTLKIQPAELGDSAVYLCASSPGVNTEAFFGQGTRLTVV.

This chain connects TRBV12-3 or TRBV12-4 to TRBJ1-2, with unresolved D. Between the trimmed V and J ends, which lost 5 bases and 0 bases, there was a span of 10 bases. The length of the CDR3 is 14 residues. CDR3: CASSPLGTNYGYTF. CDR3 bases: TGTGCCAGCAGTCCCTTAGGGACTAACTATGGCTACACCTTC.

The chain links TRBV19 to TRBJ1-2; 10 nucleotides match TRBD1. The CDR3 is 14 amino acids. The germline gives CDR1 LNHDA, CDR2 SQIVND (reference sequence). Trimming took 4 bases from V and 3 from J; bases not matched to a gene: 2. The CDR3, as DNA: TGTGCCAGTAGTAAGGGGACAGGGGACTATGGCTACACCTTC. Amino acid sequence: CASSKGTGDYGYTF.

The chain links TRBV19 to TRBJ1-4; D unclear. The CDR3 has 13 amino acids. Germline CDR1 and CDR2: LNHDA and SQIVND (reference sequence). Trimming left V 6 bases short and J 6 bases short, with 11 bases between. The DNA of the CDR3 is TGTGCCAGTAGCTGGCGGATCGATGAAAAACTGTTTTTT. It encodes CASSWRIDEKLFF. The complete variable domain, with remaining parts taken from reference TRBV19 and TRBJ1-4, reads DGGITQSPKYLFRKEGQNVTLSCEQNLNHDAMYWYRQDPGQGLRLIYYSQIVNDFQKGDIAEGYSVSREKKESFPLTVTSAQKNPTAFYLCASSWRIDEKLFFGSGTQLSVL.

This clonotype was found a few times. V gene TRBV6-1 combines with J gene TRBJ1-2; D gene ambiguous. This CDR3 region has 15 residues. Between the trimmed V and J ends, which lost 7 bases and 0 bases, there was a span of 15 bases. Germline values: CDR1 MNHNS, CDR2 SASEGT. CDR3: CASTKAGSANYGYTF. DNA of the CDR3: TGTGCCAGCACCAAAGCGGGGAGCGCTAACTATGGCTACACCTTC.

The V and J genes are TRBV28 and TRBJ2-1; possibly TRBD2 for D (6 bases). Germline CDR1 reads MDHEN; CDR2 reads SYDVKM. V lost 3 bases, J lost 5 bases, and 14 bases lay in between. CDR3 length: 15 amino acids. The chain's CDR3 is CASSFVWGGHNEQFF. CDR3 coding DNA: TGTGCCAGCAGTTTTGTATGGGGAGGCCACAATGAGCAGTTCTTC.

The V gene is TRBV5-1, the J gene TRBJ2-3; no reliable D call. V was shortened by 4 bases and J by 6 bases, with 15 bases between the two germline ends. This CDR3 is built from 14 residues. Per germline, CDR1 SGHRS and CDR2 YFSETQ. DNA for the CDR3: TGCGCCAGCAGCATCAACGGACCCCCCGATACGCAGTATTTT. Translating it yields CASSINGPPDTQYF.

The CDR3 nucleotides are TGTGCCAGCAGCTTGGGACAGGGCAATGGCTACACCTTC. Translation gives CASSLGQGNGYTF. The rearrangement joins TRBV7-3 to TRBJ1-2, with 9 positions matching TRBD1. CDR1 is SGHTA, CDR2 FQGTGA, per germline. CDR3 length equals 13 residues. Trimming cost V 3 bases and J 6 bases; bases outside gene matches: 2. Full variable domain (rest looked up from reference TRBV7-3 and TRBJ1-2): GAGVSQTPSNKVTEKGKYVELRCDPISGHTALYWYRQSLGQGPEFLIYFQGTGAADDSGLPNDRFFAVRPEGSVSTLKIQRTERGDSAVYLCASSLGQGNGYTFGSGTRLTVV.

This sequence joins TRBV2 and TRBJ1-2; 7 nucleotides match TRBD1. V lost 6 bases and J lost 3; bases outside the gene matches: 7. The CDR3 extends over 14 amino acids. Germline loops: CDR1 SNHLY, CDR2 FYNNEI. CDR3 coding DNA: TGTGCCAGCAGGAGGGGGCTCGAGTACTATGGCTACACCTTC. Protein: CASRRGLEYYGYTF. The full variable domain, completed using reference TRBV2 and TRBJ1-2, is EPEVTQTPSHQVTQMGQEVILRCVPISNHLYFYWYRQILGQKVEFLVSFYNNEISEKSEIFDDQFSVERPDGSNFTLKIRSTKLEDSAMYFCASRRGLEYYGYTFGSGTRLTVV.

The chain combines TRBV2 with TRBJ1-1, with 9 bases aligning to TRBD1. CDR3 length equals 16 residues. V lost 7 bases, J lost 0 bases, and 9 bases stayed unmatched. Germline CDR1 and CDR2: SNHLY and FYNNEI. The CDR3 DNA is TGTGCCAGCAAAGTCCCGGGACAGGGTGTGAACACTGAAGCTTTCTTT. It codes for CASKVPGQGVNTEAFF.

Here the CDR3 DNA reads TGTGCCAGCAGTGAACTTGGGGAAGAGCAGTACTTC. Protein: CASSELGEEQYF. The chain joins TRBV2 to TRBJ2-7; D call uncertain. Trimming cost V 2 bases and J 7 bases, with 9 bases left between them. CDR1 is SNHLY, CDR2 FYNNEI, per germline. CDR3 length: 12 residues.

The CDR3 reads CASGLSGTSGREQYF. CDR3 sequence (DNA): TGTGCTAGTGGTCTCTCCGGGACTAGCGGTAGGGAGCAGTACTTC. The rearrangement uses TRBV12-5 and TRBJ2-7, with TRBD2 matching over 11 bases. V lost 5 bases to trimming and J lost 7 bases; unmatched junction nucleotides: 10. In germline, CDR1 is LGHNT, CDR2 FRNRAP. The CDR3 is made up of 15 amino acids.

The rearrangement uses TRBV28 and TRBJ1-5, with 9 positions matching TRBD1. The CDR3 spans 14 residues. Trimming cost V 5 bases and J 6 bases; bases outside gene matches: 5. Germline values: CDR1 MDHEN, CDR2 SYDVKM. CDR3: CASSPGTGFQPQHF. The CDR3 nucleotides are TGTGCCAGCAGTCCCGGGACAGGGTTTCAGCCCCAGCATTTT.

This clonotype has just one count. The V and J genes are TRBV27 and TRBJ2-1; TRBD2 agrees at 9 bases. The V segment lost 6 bases and the J segment 6 bases; nucleotides outside the gene matches: 9. The CDR3 length is 15 residues. Germline CDR1 reads MNHEY; CDR2 reads SMNVEV (reference sequence). This CDR3 is CASSPLAGRGNEQFF. In nucleotides, the CDR3 is TGTGCCAGCAGCCCCCTAGCGGGAAGGGGCAATGAGCAGTTCTTC.

The rearrangement uses TRBV4-3 and TRBJ2-3; 13 nucleotides agree with TRBD2. Germline loops: CDR1 LGHNA, CDR2 YSLEER. V shed 0 bases and J 0 bases; nucleotides not matched to a gene: 9. This CDR3 spans 20 amino acids. The CDR3: CASSQDLVTSGRSSTDTQYF. The CDR3 DNA follows: TGCGCCAGCAGCCAAGATCTCGTGACTAGCGGGAGGTCTAGCACAGATACGCAGTATTTT.